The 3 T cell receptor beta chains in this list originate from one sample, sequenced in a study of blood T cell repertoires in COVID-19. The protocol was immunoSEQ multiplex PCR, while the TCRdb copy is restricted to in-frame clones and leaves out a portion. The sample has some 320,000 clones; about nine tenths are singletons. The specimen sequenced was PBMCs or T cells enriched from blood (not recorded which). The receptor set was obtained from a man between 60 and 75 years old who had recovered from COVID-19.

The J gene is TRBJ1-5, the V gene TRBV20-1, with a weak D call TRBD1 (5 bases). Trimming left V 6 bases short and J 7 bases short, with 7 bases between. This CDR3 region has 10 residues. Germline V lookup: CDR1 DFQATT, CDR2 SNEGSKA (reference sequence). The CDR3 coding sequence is TGCAGTGCGGGGGGGCAGCCCCAGCATTTT. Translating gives CSAGGQPQHF.

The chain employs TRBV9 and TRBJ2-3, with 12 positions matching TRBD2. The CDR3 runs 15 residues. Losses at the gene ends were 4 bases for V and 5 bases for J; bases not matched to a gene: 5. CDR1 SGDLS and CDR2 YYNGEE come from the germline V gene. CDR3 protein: CASSPSGRAEDTQYF. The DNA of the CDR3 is TGTGCCAGCAGCCCTAGCGGGAGGGCCGAAGATACGCAGTATTTT.

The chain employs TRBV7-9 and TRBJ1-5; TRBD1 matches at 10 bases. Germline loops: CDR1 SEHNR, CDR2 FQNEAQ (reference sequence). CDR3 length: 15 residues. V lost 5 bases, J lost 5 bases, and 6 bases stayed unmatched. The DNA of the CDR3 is TGTGCCAGCAGCCCGACAGGGGGCGCGTATCAGCCCCAGCATTTT. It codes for CASSPTGGAYQPQHF.